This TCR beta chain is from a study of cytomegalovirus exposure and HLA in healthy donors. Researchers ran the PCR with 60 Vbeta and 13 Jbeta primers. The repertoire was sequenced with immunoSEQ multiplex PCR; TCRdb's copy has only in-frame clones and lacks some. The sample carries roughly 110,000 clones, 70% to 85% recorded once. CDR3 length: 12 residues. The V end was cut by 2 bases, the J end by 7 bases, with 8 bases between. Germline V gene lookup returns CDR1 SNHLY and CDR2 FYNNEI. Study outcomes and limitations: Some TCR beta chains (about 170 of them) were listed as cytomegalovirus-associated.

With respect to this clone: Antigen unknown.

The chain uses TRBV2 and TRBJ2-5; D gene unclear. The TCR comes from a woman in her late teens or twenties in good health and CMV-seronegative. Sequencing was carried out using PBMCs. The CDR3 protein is CASSELELTQYF. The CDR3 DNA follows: TGTGCCAGCAGTGAACTAGAGTTGACCCAGTACTTC.